This T cell receptor beta chain was profiled in a study of blood T cell repertoires in COVID-19. The wider study: The samples span acute and convalescent COVID-19 from the United States, Italy and Spain. From T cells, B-cell-depleted T cells, or PBMCs came the material, which was cDNA or gDNA.

The CDR3 is made up of 15 amino acids. Trimming removed 5 bases from V and 8 bases from J; junction bases left unmatched: 14. From germline, CDR1 is MNHEY and CDR2 SVGAGI. In the original analysis: How many nucleated cells were present was estimated from reference gene primer amplification. Generated by immunoSEQ multiplex PCR, the TCRdb table keeps only in-frame clones and is missing some. Clone size and the V and J calls come from that table; the DNA yielded D and trimming. The sample gives over 150,000 clones, 65% to 90% of which show up once; roughly 13% is in the top ten. Input material: peripheral blood. The sequence was collected from a human donor in a cohort sampled during active COVID-19. This chain connects TRBV6-5 to TRBJ1-2, with TRBD1 matching 7 bases. The CDR3 sequence: CASSPGQGGLGGYTF. In DNA, the CDR3 is TGTGCCAGCAGTCCAGGTCAAGGGGGCTTAGGAGGCTACACCTTC.